These 30 T cell receptor beta chains originate from one sample sequenced in a study of blood T cell repertoires in COVID-19. TCRdb's copy holds only in-frame clones and misses some; the assay was immunoSEQ multiplex PCR. The sample lists 200,000 or so clones, 80% to 90% occurring once. Material for sequencing was PBMCs or T cells enriched from blood (not recorded which). The receptor source for this set is a woman between 45 and 65 years old who had been exposed to COVID-19.

The chain carries TRBV14 and TRBJ2-2, with a weak D call TRBD2 (7 bases). CDR3 length equals 15 residues. Between the trimmed V and J ends, which lost 1 base and 4 bases, there was a span of 10 bases. CDR1 and CDR2 from the germline V gene are SGHDN and FVKESK. This CDR3 reads CASSQARGPTGELFF. The CDR3 DNA reads as TGTGCCAGCAGCCAAGCGCGGGGGCCCACCGGGGAGCTGTTTTTT.

The chain links TRBV28 to TRBJ1-1; perhaps TRBD1 as D (5 bases). Germline-derived CDR1 and CDR2 are MDHEN and SYDVKM. V dropped 3 bases and J dropped 3 bases, with 17 bases sitting between them. The CDR3 has 16 residues. The CDR3 DNA reads as TGTGCCAGCAGTTTCCGCCCGCTGTCGGGGGACACTGAAGCTTTCTTT. This translates into CASSFRPLSGDTEAFF.

The gene calls are TRBV6-2 or TRBV6-3 and TRBJ1-2; D unresolved. V was shortened by 4 bases and J by 4 bases, with 10 bases between the two germline ends. Germline loops: CDR1 MNHEY, CDR2 SVGEGT. This CDR3 region has 13 residues. The CDR3 region is CASSFEQSYGYTF. The CDR3 DNA follows: TGTGCCAGCAGTTTCGAACAGAGCTATGGCTACACCTTC.

The genes are TRBV3-1 (or the pseudogene TRBV3-2) and TRBJ1-5; maybe TRBD1 (5 bases). V was clipped by 1 base and J by 7 bases, with 14 bases between them. In germline, CDR1 is LGHDT, CDR2 YNNKEL (reference sequence). The CDR3 loop spans 15 amino acids. The CDR3 DNA reads TGTGCCAGCAGCCAAGGAACGGCGGGGGAGCAGCCCCAGCATTTT. Its protein product is CASSQGTAGEQPQHF.

The chain uses TRBV5-4 and TRBJ1-2; tentative D call: TRBD1 (5 bases). Germline CDR1 SGHNT, CDR2 YYREEE (reference sequence). This CDR3 has 13 residues. V was pared by 1 base and J by 8 bases, with 12 bases between. In nucleotides, the CDR3 is TGTGCCAGCAGCTTGAAAGGGGCAGGGGGCTACACCTTC. Translation: CASSLKGAGGYTF.

Remarks on this clone: This specimen includes other DNA sequences encoding the same CDR3. The rearrangement joins TRBV7-2 to TRBJ2-3; TRBD2 is a possible D gene (7 bases). The CDR3 is 14 residues long. Trimming removed 5 bases from V and 6 bases from J, with 15 bases in between. Germline V lookup: CDR1 SGHTA, CDR2 FQGNSA. The CDR3 loop reads CASSLLRGGDTQYF. For the CDR3, the DNA is TGTGCCAGCAGCCTTTTGAGGGGGGGGGATACGCAGTATTTT.

The chain employs TRBV19 and TRBJ2-3, with 7 nucleotides matching TRBD2. The CDR3 runs 15 residues. Germline V gene sequence: CDR1 LNHDA, CDR2 SQIVND (reference sequence). The V gene end was trimmed by 3 bases and the J gene end by 2 bases; junction bases not matched to a gene: 5. The DNA of the CDR3 is TGTGCCAGTAGTATCCGGGGGGTCGACACAGATACGCAGTATTTT. Its protein product is CASSIRGVDTDTQYF.

J is TRBJ2-5 and V is TRBV5-4, with 9 bases lining up with TRBD1. Trimming at V came to 4 bases and at J to 5 bases, leaving 6 bases not matched to a gene. Germline V gives CDR1 SGHNT, CDR2 YYREEE (reference sequence). CDR3 length equals 14 residues. The chain's CDR3 is CASSPGQGRETQYF. The DNA for the CDR3 is TGTGCCAGCAGCCCCGGACAGGGGCGGGAGACCCAGTACTTC.

The chain is built from TRBV4-1 and TRBJ1-6; D possibly corresponds to TRBD1 (5 bases). Trimming took 0 bases from V and 7 from J, leaving 13 bases between them. Germline CDR1 MGHRA, CDR2 YSYEKL. The CDR3 runs to 16 residues. CDR3 sequence: CASSQDSGGGNSPLHF. DNA of the CDR3: TGCGCCAGCAGCCAAGATTCCGGGGGTGGGAATTCACCCCTCCACTTT.

This rearrangement joins TRBV7-2 to TRBJ2-7; 8 nucleotides agree with TRBD2. CDR3 length: 16 residues. V lost 0 bases, J lost 5 bases, and 9 bases stayed unmatched. Germline assignment: CDR1 SGHTA and CDR2 FQGNSA. For the CDR3, the DNA is TGTGCCAGCAGCTTAGCGCTCGGGGGGGGCCAGAACGAGCAGTACTTC. This translates into CASSLALGGGQNEQYF.

On this clone itself: The sample carries other DNA sequences with the same CDR3. The chain couples TRBV11-2 to TRBJ1-1; D not certain. CDR3 size: 14 residues. V gave up 0 bases and J gave up 5 bases, with 10 bases separating them. The V gene's germline CDR1 is SGHAT and CDR2 FQNNGV. The CDR3 loop reads CASSLDRGRTEAFF. CDR3 nucleotide sequence: TGTGCCAGCAGCTTAGATCGGGGAAGAACTGAAGCTTTCTTT.

The rearrangement links TRBV19 to TRBJ2-4; possibly TRBD2 for D (6 bases). Germline loops: CDR1 LNHDA, CDR2 SQIVND (reference sequence). The length of the CDR3 is 16 residues. Trimming shortened V by 4 bases and J by 8 bases, and 21 bases separated the two germline ends. CDR3 loop: CASSRRDRGKGDIQYF. The CDR3 bases are TGTGCCAGTAGTAGGCGGGACCGAGGGAAAGGCGACATTCAGTACTTC.

The chain has TRBV28 and TRBJ2-3; D possibly corresponds to TRBD2 (6 bases). CDR3 length: 15 residues. Trimming shortened V by 7 bases and J by 2 bases, and 16 bases separated the two germline ends. Germline-derived CDR1 and CDR2 are MDHEN and SYDVKM. For the CDR3, the DNA is TGTGCCAGCACCTTTGGGGCGGGGTACACAGATACGCAGTATTTT. This gives the protein CASTFGAGYTDTQYF.

This clone was seen more than once but under ten times. J is TRBJ1-3 and V is TRBV5-5, with D maybe TRBD1 (5 bases). V was pared by 0 bases and J by 0 bases, with 13 bases between. The CDR3 length is 17 residues. Germline V gene sequence: CDR1 SGHKS, CDR2 YYEKEE (reference sequence). The CDR3 nucleotides read TGTGCCAGCAGCTTGGTTGGTGGACAACTCTCTGGAAACACCATATATTTT. It is translated as CASSLVGGQLSGNTIYF.

The chain carries TRBV7-9 and TRBJ2-5; possible D gene TRBD2, 6 bases. Trimming took off 5 bases at V and 5 bases at J, with 12 bases between the two ends. The V gene's germline CDR1 is SEHNR and CDR2 FQNEAQ (reference sequence). The CDR3 extends over 13 amino acids. The CDR3 reads CASSRRGEETQYF. CDR3 DNA sequence: TGTGCCAGCAGCCGACGCGGGGAGGAGACCCAGTACTTC.

The chain couples TRBV10-3 to TRBJ1-1; 9 nucleotides match TRBD1. CDR1 and CDR2 (germline): ENHRY, SYGVKD. This CDR3 spans 13 amino acids. With V trimmed by 9 bases and J by 0 bases, 2 bases remained unmatched. CDR3 nucleotides: TGTGCCATACAGGGGGCCATGAACACTGAAGCTTTCTTT. This gives the protein CAIQGAMNTEAFF.

V and J are TRBV10-3 and TRBJ1-3, with D uncertain. The CDR3 runs 15 residues. Germline values: CDR1 ENHRY, CDR2 SYGVKD. V lost 8 bases, J lost 2 bases, and 16 bases lay in between. The CDR3 reads CAISAGSGAGNTIYF. DNA for the CDR3: TGTGCCATCTCCGCGGGTTCCGGAGCTGGAAACACCATATATTTT.

This clone was detected many times. This rearrangement joins TRBV5-1 to TRBJ2-3; TRBD2 might be the D (6 bases). Germline V gene lookup returns CDR1 SGHRS and CDR2 YFSETQ. This CDR3 spans 16 amino acids. V was shortened by 4 bases and J by 4 bases, with 19 bases between the two germline ends. The CDR3 protein is CASSTGRESPPDTQYF. CDR3 DNA sequence: TGCGCCAGCAGCACCGGACGGGAGAGTCCTCCAGATACGCAGTATTTT.

DNA for the CDR3: TGTGCCAGCAGCGAGGGGAGGAACATTCAGTACTTC. Translating gives CASSEGRNIQYF. This chain uses TRBV11-3 with TRBJ2-4; tentative D call: TRBD2 (6 bases). The CDR3 contains 12 residues. CDR1 and CDR2 from the germline V gene are SGHNT and YENEEA. The ends were cut back, 5 bases at V and 7 bases at J, with 9 bases in the middle.

The chain links TRBV5-4 to TRBJ1-2; 11 bases map to TRBD1. V gave up 0 bases and J gave up 5 bases; unmatched junction bases: 6. Germline CDR1 is SGHNT and CDR2 is YYREEE (reference sequence). The CDR3 length is 16 residues. The CDR3 is CASSLVRGTGGYGYTF. The CDR3 DNA sequence: TGTGCCAGCAGCTTGGTCCGGGGGACAGGGGGATATGGCTACACCTTC.

This clone was seen only once. The chain links TRBV13 to TRBJ1-1; D gene unclear. The germline V and J ends were trimmed by 2 bases and 5 bases, with 12 bases remaining between them. The CDR3 has 14 residues. Looked up from germline, CDR1 is PRHDT and CDR2 is FYEKMQ (reference sequence). The chain's CDR3 is CASSLRGRRTEAFF. The CDR3 nucleotides are TGTGCCAGCAGCTTAAGAGGGAGGAGGACTGAAGCTTTCTTT.

The chain employs TRBV4-1 and TRBJ1-1; a possible D gene is TRBD1 (5 bases). Germline values: CDR1 MGHRA, CDR2 YSYEKL. V dropped 1 base and J dropped 1 base, with 16 bases sitting between them. The CDR3 spans 17 residues. DNA for the CDR3: TGCGCCAGCAGCCAAGCGGGGGGAGGGGTGACGAACACTGAAGCTTTCTTT. As protein: CASSQAGGGVTNTEAFF.

The V and J genes are TRBV30 and TRBJ1-5, with 7 bases aligning to TRBD1. This CDR3 is built from 12 residues. CDR1 GTSNPN and CDR2 SVGIG come from the germline V gene (reference sequence). Losses at the gene ends were 2 bases for V and 10 bases for J; bases not matched to a gene: 5. CDR3 DNA: TGTGCCTGGAGTACAGGGGCGAACCCCCAGCATTTT. Amino acids: CAWSTGANPQHF. Full variable domain (missing parts from reference TRBV30 and TRBJ1-5): SQTIHQWPATLVQPVGSPLSLECTVEGTSNPNLYWYRQAAGRGLQLLFYSVGIGQISSEVPQNLSASRPQDRQFILSSKKLLLSDSGFYLCAWSTGANPQHFGDGTRLSIL.

As DNA, the CDR3 is TGTGCCAGTACCCTCTCAGGGATACTGAACACTGAAGCTTTCTTT. This encodes CASTLSGILNTEAFF. The chain joins TRBV19 to TRBJ1-1; tentatively, D is TRBD1 (5 bases). Germline values: CDR1 LNHDA, CDR2 SQIVND (reference sequence). V gave up 7 bases and J gave up 0 bases, with 15 bases separating them. This CDR3 is built from 15 residues.

CDR3 sequence: CAPGQGYEQYF. CDR3 DNA: TGTGCCCCTGGTCAGGGCTACGAGCAGTACTTC. This chain uses TRBV10-3 with TRBJ2-7; TRBD1 is a possible D gene (5 bases). Germline CDR1 and CDR2: ENHRY and SYGVKD. V lost 11 bases and J 3 bases, leaving 11 bases between the germline ends. The CDR3 is made up of 11 amino acids.

The gene calls are TRBV6-5 and TRBJ1-2; TRBD1 might be the D (6 bases). Trimming cost V 6 bases and J 4 bases, with 12 bases left between them. Germline V CDR1 and CDR2: MNHEY, SVGAGI. CDR3 length: 13 amino acids. The CDR3 protein is CASRDSSFYGYTF. The CDR3 coding sequence is TGTGCCAGCAGGGACAGTTCTTTCTATGGCTACACCTTC.

CDR3 DNA: TGTGCCAGCAGCTTTAAGCCGGGACAGGGGAATTCACCCCTCCACTTT. Translated: CASSFKPGQGNSPLHF. The chain employs TRBV7-8 and TRBJ1-6; 10 bases match TRBD1. The CDR3 contains 16 residues. Trimming cost V 3 bases and J 7 bases; bases outside gene matches: 6. Germline lookup yields CDR1 SGHVS and CDR2 FQNEAQ.

CDR3 sequence reads: CASSPSGGSQPQHF. In DNA form, the CDR3 reads TGTGCCAGTAGTCCCTCCGGAGGGAGTCAGCCCCAGCATTTT. V gene TRBV19 combines with J gene TRBJ1-5; D remains unclear. This CDR3 is 14 amino acids long. V dropped 5 bases and J dropped 6 bases, with 14 bases sitting between them. From germline, CDR1 is LNHDA and CDR2 SQIVND (reference sequence).

The chain links TRBV6-5 to TRBJ1-2, with 8 bases that match TRBD1. This CDR3 is built from 15 residues. Germline V gene lookup returns CDR1 MNHEY and CDR2 SVGAGI. With V trimmed by 7 bases and J by 5 bases, 12 bases remained unmatched. The DNA for the CDR3 is TGTGCCAGCACCGGACAGGGTGGAGGGGTATATGGCTACACCTTC. It specifies CASTGQGGGVYGYTF.

The J gene is TRBJ2-1, the V gene TRBV5-1, with D perhaps matching TRBD2 (6 bases). The CDR3 length is 15 residues. The germline V gene has CDR1 SGHRS and CDR2 YFSETQ. The V end lost 0 bases, the J end lost 9 bases, and 16 bases lay between the germline ends. In nucleotides, the CDR3 is TGCGCCAGCAGCTTGGGAGGAGGCGGGGTGGGTGAGCAGTTCTTC. Encoded protein: CASSLGGGGVGEQFF.